This passage covers 3 T cell receptor beta chains from one sample sequenced in a study of regulatory T cells in long-lasting Graves disease. As to time point: persistent/refractory GD, antithyroid drugs over 5 years with positive TRAb. PBMC RNA served as the TCR library source. Assembly of TCR beta libraries relied on iRepertoire HTBI primers together with Arm-PCR of CDR3 regions. TCRdb ran MiXCR on the multiplex PCR reads and lists one entry per CDR3 protein. The sample carries roughly 490,000 distinct CDR3 sequences, 20% to 25% recorded once. The input for sequencing was peripheral blood mononuclear cells (PBMCs), taken when the disease was refractory, from a patient treated with antithyroid drugs. These receptors came from a female donor with Graves disease.

This clonotype has ten or more counts. The chain carries TRBV7-2 and TRBJ1-1, with no clear D. V was cut by 3 bases and J by 1 base, with 12 bases left in between. This CDR3 has 15 residues. In germline, CDR1 is SGHTA, CDR2 FQGNSA. The CDR3 loop reads CASSFLRVRNTEAFF. CDR3 sequence (DNA): TGTGCCAGCAGCTTCCTCCGGGTGAGGAACACTGAAGCTTTCTTT.

This clonotype was counted at least ten times. The genes are TRBV27 and TRBJ1-2; a possible D gene is TRBD1 (5 bases). Germline V CDR1 and CDR2: MNHEY, SMNVEV (reference sequence). The CDR3 sequence is 14 residues long. V lost 8 bases and J lost 9, with 22 bases in between. CDR3 DNA: TGTGCCAGCGGCTCGATCCGGGACTCCGGGAGCTACACCTTC. Translated, it gives CASGSIRDSGSYTF.

The chain links TRBV15 to TRBJ2-3; TRBD2 agrees at 14 bases. The CDR3 spans 16 residues. The germline V gene encodes CDR1 LNHNV and CDR2 YYDKDF (reference sequence). Unmatched junction bases numbered 3, after V lost 6 bases and J lost 1 base. The DNA of the CDR3 is TGTGCCACCAGGGAGGGACTAGCGGGGGGCACAGATACGCAGTATTTT. Translation gives CATREGLAGGTDTQYF.